Below, 20 T cell receptor beta chains from the same sample are listed, as sequenced in a study of blood T cell repertoires in COVID-19. The assay was immunoSEQ multiplex PCR, and TCRdb's table has in-frame clones only and misses some. Of roughly 400,000 clones in the sample, around 90% were seen once. Material for sequencing was PBMCs or T cells enriched from blood (not recorded which). All receptors derive from a man aged 18 to 30 who had recovered from COVID-19.

This rearrangement joins TRBV11-2 to TRBJ2-2, with D unclear. Trimming took 2 bases from V and 6 from J, leaving 7 bases between them. Germline-derived CDR1 and CDR2 are SGHAT and FQNNGV. This CDR3 is 13 amino acids long. Here the CDR3 reads CASSLLVAGELFF. The CDR3 bases are TGTGCCAGCAGCTTATTAGTCGCCGGGGAGCTGTTTTTT.

The chain uses TRBV11-3 and TRBJ1-2; D call uncertain. The V end was cut by 1 base, the J end by 8 bases, with 8 bases between. Per germline, CDR1 SGHNT and CDR2 YENEEA. The CDR3 totals 12 residues. CDR3 region: CASSLGEGGYTF. CDR3 DNA sequence: TGTGCCAGCAGCTTAGGGGAGGGCGGCTACACCTTC.

The chain uses TRBV18 and TRBJ2-6; 7 positions agree with TRBD1. Germline V lookup: CDR1 KGHSH, CDR2 LQKENI. The CDR3 is made up of 16 amino acids. Unmatched junction bases numbered 10, after V lost 11 bases and J lost 0 bases. The CDR3 coding sequence is TGTGCCTCGTCTGAAGGACAGGTCTCTGGGGCCAACGTCCTGACTTTC. Its protein product is CASSEGQVSGANVLTF. Filled out from reference TRBV18 and TRBJ2-6, the complete variable domain reads NAGVMQNPRHLVRRRGQEARLRCSPMKGHSHVYWYRQLPEEGLKFMVYLQKENIIDESGMPKERFSAEFPKEGPSILRIQQVVRGDSAAYFCASSEGQVSGANVLTFGAGSRLTVL.

This rearrangement joins TRBV5-1 to TRBJ1-2; 8 bases fit TRBD1. This CDR3 comprises 14 residues. V dropped 6 bases and J dropped 5; count of bases not matched to a gene: 9. The germline V gene has CDR1 SGHRS and CDR2 YFSETQ. The CDR3 sequence: CASKPGQARYGYTF. The CDR3 bases are TGCGCCAGCAAACCGGGACAGGCAAGGTATGGCTACACCTTC.

V usage is TRBV12-3 or TRBV12-4 and J usage is TRBJ1-2; D remains unclear. The V gene lost 4 bases and the J gene lost 3 bases, with 3 bases spanning the gap. The CDR3 runs 11 residues. The CDR3 region is CASSSDYGYTF. DNA for the CDR3: TGTGCCAGCAGTTCCGACTATGGCTACACCTTC.

The chain has TRBV24-1 and TRBJ1-2, with 7 bases identical to TRBD1. Germline values: CDR1 KGHDR, CDR2 SFDVKD. This CDR3 comprises 13 residues. The V segment lost 3 bases and the J segment 8 bases; nucleotides outside the gene matches: 5. The CDR3 nucleotides read TGTGCCACCAGTGATACAACAGGGGAAGGCTACACCTTC. Translation gives CATSDTTGEGYTF.

This chain connects TRBV2 to TRBJ1-2; TRBD1 aligns across 7 bases. This CDR3 is built from 13 residues. Germline V CDR1 and CDR2: SNHLY, FYNNEI. The V gene end was trimmed by 4 bases and the J gene end by 4 bases; junction bases not matched to a gene: 3. In nucleotides, the CDR3 is TGTGCCAGCAGTGGACAGGGTGGCTATGGCTACACCTTC. It is translated as CASSGQGGYGYTF.

The chain joins TRBV18 to TRBJ1-4, with D perhaps TRBD1 (6 bases). This CDR3 region has 13 residues. Germline V gene sequence: CDR1 KGHSH, CDR2 LQKENI. The V end lost 8 bases, the J end lost 8 bases, and 15 bases lay between the germline ends. The CDR3 DNA reads as TGTGCCAGCCAACAGGGATTAGAGGAAAAACTGTTTTTT. Its protein is CASQQGLEEKLFF.

The chain uses TRBV20-1 and TRBJ2-7; 7 nucleotides agree with TRBD2. In germline, CDR1 is DFQATT, CDR2 SNEGSKA (reference sequence). This CDR3 has 12 amino acids. V trimming: 3 bases; J trimming: 9 bases; junction bases outside the gene matches: 8. CDR3 nucleotide sequence: TGCAGTGCTAGTTACGGGAGGTGGGGGCAGTACTTC. It translates to CSASYGRWGQYF.

CDR3 bases: TGTGCCAGCAGCCCGAACAGGGAGAGCTCACCCCTCCACTTT. Its protein product is CASSPNRESSPLHF. The chain joins TRBV14 to TRBJ1-6, with D possibly being TRBD1 (6 bases). This CDR3 has 14 residues. Germline V gene data show CDR1 as SGHDN and CDR2 as FVKESK. V was trimmed by 4 bases and J by 10 bases, leaving 14 bases between them.

V usage is TRBV15 and J usage is TRBJ2-1, with D possibly being TRBD1 (5 bases). The CDR3 length is 15 residues. Trimming stripped 5 bases from V and 1 base from J, with 12 bases between. Germline CDR1 is LNHNV and CDR2 is YYDKDF (reference sequence). The CDR3 DNA follows: TGTGCCACCAGCCTGGGGCCTCTTTCCTACAATGAGCAGTTCTTC. Amino acid sequence: CATSLGPLSYNEQFF. Full variable domain (missing parts from reference TRBV15 and TRBJ2-1): DAMVIQNPRYQVTQFGKPVTLSCSQTLNHNVMYWYQQKSSQAPKLLFHYYDKDFNNEADTPDNFQSRRPNTSFCFLDIRSPGLGDTAMYLCATSLGPLSYNEQFFGPGTRLTVL.

V usage is TRBV6-4 and J usage is TRBJ2-7; D is unresolved. Germline assignment: CDR1 MRHNA and CDR2 SNTAGT. The germline V and J ends were trimmed by 4 bases and 3 bases, with 7 bases remaining between them. The CDR3 totals 12 residues. The CDR3 nucleotides are TGTGCCAGCAGTGGGCCCCTCTACGAGCAGTACTTC. Translating gives CASSGPLYEQYF.

The J gene is TRBJ2-5, the V gene TRBV7-6, with 8 bases identical to TRBD1. Trimming at V came to 3 bases and at J to 1 base, leaving 4 bases not matched to a gene. Germline V gene lookup returns CDR1 SGHVS and CDR2 FNYEAQ. The CDR3 runs 15 residues. This chain's CDR3 is CASSFQGAPQETQYF. CDR3 nucleotide sequence: TGTGCCAGCAGCTTCCAGGGGGCTCCCCAAGAGACCCAGTACTTC.

This sequence joins TRBV6-5 and TRBJ1-1; no definite D call. CDR1 and CDR2 from the germline V gene are MNHEY and SVGAGI. The CDR3 loop spans 11 amino acids. Trimming stripped 6 bases from V and 4 bases from J, with 6 bases between. In DNA, the CDR3 is TGTGCCAGCAGAACAAGCACTGAAGCTTTCTTT. Its protein is CASRTSTEAFF.

The chain employs TRBV28 and TRBJ2-7; TRBD1 might be the D (6 bases). The germline V gene encodes CDR1 MDHEN and CDR2 SYDVKM. Trimming shortened V by 9 bases and J by 2 bases, and 14 bases separated the two germline ends. CDR3 length equals 13 residues. CDR3 DNA sequence: TGTGCCAGTATCTCGGCAGGGGCCTACGAGCAGTACTTC. Translated: CASISAGAYEQYF.

V usage is TRBV30 and J usage is TRBJ1-1; D gene uncertain. The germline V and J ends were trimmed by 2 bases and 6 bases, with 10 bases remaining between them. Germline V lookup: CDR1 GTSNPN, CDR2 SVGIG (reference sequence). The length of the CDR3 is 12 residues. The CDR3 DNA reads as TGTGCCTGGAGTCTAGAATGGGCTGAAGCTTTCTTT. It codes for CAWSLEWAEAFF. Based on the CDR3 plus reference TRBV30 and TRBJ1-1, the full variable domain is SQTIHQWPATLVQPVGSPLSLECTVEGTSNPNLYWYRQAAGRGLQLLFYSVGIGQISSEVPQNLSASRPQDRQFILSSKKLLLSDSGFYLCAWSLEWAEAFFGQGTRLTVV.

The chain links TRBV19 to TRBJ2-4; TRBD1 agrees at 8 bases. Germline assignment: CDR1 LNHDA and CDR2 SQIVND (reference sequence). This CDR3 has 12 amino acids. Trimming at V came to 5 bases and at J to 12 bases, leaving 6 bases not matched to a gene. For the CDR3, the DNA is TGTGCCAGTAGTCTGTGGACAGGGACTCAGTACTTC. Translated: CASSLWTGTQYF. The variable domain in full, with the rest retrieved from reference TRBV19 and TRBJ2-4, is DGGITQSPKYLFRKEGQNVTLSCEQNLNHDAMYWYRQDPGQGLRLIYYSQIVNDFQKGDIAEGYSVSREKKESFPLTVTSAQKNPTAFYLCASSLWTGTQYFGAGTRLSVL.

This clone has a single count. The chain joins TRBV28 to TRBJ2-7, with a tentative D call TRBD1 (7 bases). V was trimmed by 5 bases and J by 4 bases, leaving 18 bases between them. This CDR3 is 15 amino acids long. Looked up from germline, CDR1 is MDHEN and CDR2 is SYDVKM. The CDR3 region is CASSTYRAGGYEQYF. In nucleotides, the CDR3 is TGTGCCAGCAGTACTTATAGGGCAGGGGGGTACGAGCAGTACTTC.

The chain has TRBV11-2 and TRBJ1-2; 9 positions match TRBD1. The CDR3 runs to 15 residues. Trimming took 5 bases from V and 4 from J; bases not matched to a gene: 8. CDR1 and CDR2 from the germline V gene are SGHAT and FQNNGV. The CDR3 loop reads CASSPITGGSYGYTF. CDR3 in DNA: TGTGCCAGCAGCCCGATTACAGGGGGCTCCTATGGCTACACCTTC.

CDR3 sequence reads: CASSFHSALGIGTEAFF. The CDR3 DNA sequence: TGTGCCAGCAGCTTCCACTCGGCACTAGGGATCGGCACTGAAGCTTTCTTT. This rearrangement joins TRBV7-9 to TRBJ1-1; no clear D gene. CDR3 size: 17 residues. Looked up from germline, CDR1 is SEHNR and CDR2 is FQNEAQ (reference sequence). The V and J ends lost 3 bases and 4 bases respectively, with 21 bases between them.